This T cell receptor beta chain was retrieved from a study of T cells in Graves' hyperthyroidism and ophthalmopathy. Study-wide results and limits: Separation of ophthalmopathy from stable hyperthyroidism was achieved by a 13 V-J model. The blood repertoire included most of the expanded thyroid clonotypes above 0.001.

This clonotype was seen many times. Antigen unknown. Amplification yielded TCR beta CDR3 regions, with RNA transcripts as the source. The HTBI primer set was used in a first-round RT-PCR of the TCR CDR3. TCRdb redid the calling of the multiplex PCR reads with MiXCR, one entry per CDR3 protein. Found here are under 300,000 distinct CDR3 sequences, 22% of them singletons; the top ten hold around two thirds. V was cut by 6 bases and J by 5 bases, with 5 bases left in between. CDR1 LGHDT and CDR2 YNNKEL come from the germline V gene (reference sequence). There are 11 residues in the CDR3. This TCR was recovered from a man aged 25-45 years with Graves' ophthalmopathy. Specimen: blood. The rearrangement joins TRBV3-1 to TRBJ2-1; D not resolved. This CDR3 is CASRIDNEQFF. DNA of the CDR3: TGTGCCAGCAGGATAGACAATGAGCAGTTCTTC.